This is a list of T cell receptor beta chains from one sample in a study of T cell repertoires in cytomegalovirus infection. TCRdb re-called the reads with MiXCR, one entry per CDR3 protein. The profile shows about 190,000 distinct CDR3 sequences, roughly 27% of them singletons. Source material: PBMCs. These receptors were collected from a human donor in good health (CMV status not recorded). Some clones in this sample may be carry-over from other donors' samples. Each CDR3 is given with its conserved first and last residue. A D gene is named only where the DNA matches it firmly. Only part of the rows carry a size: once, few, many, or a class if the clone is expanded.

TRBV20-1	-	-	13	TRBJ2-7	TGCAGTGCTATTTCCGGCAGAAGAGACGAGCAGTACTTC	CSAISGRRDEQYF
TRBV12-3/TRBV12-4	-	TRBD2	15	TRBJ2-3	TGTGCCAGCAGTTTCAGCGGGATGAGCGCAGATACGCAGTATTTT	CASSFSGMSADTQYF
TRBV12-3/TRBV12-4	-	-	16	TRBJ2-7	TGTGCCAGCAGCCCTCCCCTACTCAATCGCTACTACGAGCAGTACTTC	CASSPPLLNRYYEQYF
TRBV5-4	-	-	14	TRBJ1-1	TGTGCCAGCAGCTTTGCAGGGCCGAACACTGAAGCTTTCTTT	CASSFAGPNTEAFF
TRBV19	-	-	15	TRBJ2-7	TGTGCCAGTAGTACGGTTGTTGGTGGGTCCTACGAGCAGTACTTC	CASSTVVGGSYEQYF
TRBV7-2	many	TRBD1	14	TRBJ1-1	TGTGCCAGCAGCTTAAAGACAGGGAGCACTGAAGCTTTCTTT	CASSLKTGSTEAFF
TRBV19	-	TRBD1	14	TRBJ2-3	TGTGCCAGTAGTATTAGTCAGGGGGCAGATACGCAGTATTTT	CASSISQGADTQYF
TRBV6-2/TRBV6-3	few	-	13	TRBJ1-6	TGTGCCAGCAGCCGGGGACCCCATTCACCCCTCCACTTT	CASSRGPHSPLHF
TRBV7-4	-	-	11	TRBJ2-5	TGTGCCAGCAGGGTTCAAGAGACCCAGTACTTC	CASRVQETQYF
TRBV5-1	few	-	15	TRBJ2-6	TGCGCCAGCAGCTTGAGTGACTCTGGGGCCAACGTCCTGACTTTC	CASSLSDSGANVLTF
TRBV11-2	few	-	15	TRBJ1-1	TGTGCCAGCAGCTTAGTCGGAGGGGGATCAACTGAAGCTTTCTTT	CASSLVGGGSTEAFF
TRBV5-1	few	TRBD1	15	TRBJ1-2	TGCGCCAGCAGCTCAGCGAGACAGGGGGACTATGGCTACACCTTC	CASSSARQGDYGYTF
TRBV20-1	-	-	12	TRBJ1-1	TGCAGTGCTAGGGGGGGTAGGGTTGAAGCTATCTTT	CSARGGRVEAIF
TRBV7-2	few	TRBD1	16	TRBJ2-1	TGTGCCAGCAGCTTAGCGTCAACAGGGGGCGGGGGTGAGCAGTTCTTC	CASSLASTGGGGEQFF
TRBV6-2/TRBV6-3	few	TRBD1	13	TRBJ1-1	TGTGCCAGCACAGACAGGGCGAACACTGAAGCTTTCTTT	CASTDRANTEAFF
TRBV6-2/TRBV6-3	many	-	15	TRBJ2-2	TGTGCCAGCAGTTACCTAATGAAGGGGGCCGGGGAGCTGTTTTTT	CASSYLMKGAGELFF
TRBV7-2	many	-	16	TRBJ1-6	TGTGCCAGCAGCTTAGCGGCAGGCTCCTATAATTCACCCCTCCACTTT	CASSLAAGSYNSPLHF
TRBV6-1	-	-	15	TRBJ1-5	TGTGCCAGCAGTGAAATAAGCTACTCCAATCAGCCCCAGCATTTT	CASSEISYSNQPQHF
TRBV7-2	many	TRBD2	16	TRBJ2-2	TGTGCCAGCAGACTCCCTAGCGGGGGGAACACCGGGGAGCTGTTTTTT	CASRLPSGGNTGELFF
TRBV7-2	many	TRBD1	15	TRBJ1-6	TGTGCCAGCAGCTTAGAGGGACAGGCTAATTCACCCCTCCACTTT	CASSLEGQANSPLHF
TRBV11-3	few	-	12	TRBJ2-7	TGTGCCAGCAGCTTAGTCCAGGGGCAGCAGTACTTC	CASSLVQGQQYF
TRBV27	-	TRBD1	15	TRBJ2-1	TGTGCCAGCAGCCCCGACAGGGGAGCTTACAATGAGCAGTTCTTC	CASSPDRGAYNEQFF
TRBV2	-	-	16	TRBJ2-1	TGTGCCAGCAGTGATGGGACGGAGACTACCTACAATGAGCAGTTCTTC	CASSDGTETTYNEQFF
TRBV7-2	once	TRBD1	16	TRBJ2-5	TGTGCCAGCAGCACCTCCGGGACAGGGGTTGAAGAGACCCAGTACTTC	CASSTSGTGVEETQYF
TRBV10-3	-	-	13	TRBJ1-1	TGTGCCATCAGATCCGGACGACACACTGAAGCTTTCTTT	CAIRSGRHTEAFF
TRBV20-1	-	TRBD2	14	TRBJ2-7	TGCAGTGCTAGGGAAAGCGGGGGGGCCTACGAGCAGTACTTC	CSARESGGAYEQYF